Shown below are 28 T cell receptor beta chains from a single sample sequenced in a study of blood T cells in healthy people across ages. Then a second PCR, running roughly 6 to 11 cycles, was carried out with a sample-barcoded 5' primer and a J-beta primer mix. MiXCR, applied by TCRdb to the 5' RACE reads, yields one record per CDR3 protein. The sample contains approximately 800,000 distinct CDR3 sequences, approximately 35% of which appear only once. The sample was blood. These receptors were obtained from a man aged 18 to 29 in good health.

The genes are TRBV7-2 and TRBJ2-2, with TRBD1 matching 8 bases. The CDR3 totals 15 residues. V was clipped by 3 bases and J by 4 bases; unmatched bases: 4. Germline assignment: CDR1 SGHTA and CDR2 FQGNSA. The CDR3 DNA is TGTGCCAGCAGCTTGACAGGGGAGGTCACCGGGGAGCTGTTTTTT. Translating gives CASSLTGEVTGELFF.

This clonotype appeared a few times. The J gene is TRBJ2-3, the V gene TRBV6-2 or TRBV6-3, with D tentatively TRBD2 (7 bases). The CDR3 is made up of 16 amino acids. Germline V gene data show CDR1 as MNHEY and CDR2 as SVGEGT. The V gene lost 5 bases and the J gene lost 2 bases, with 17 bases spanning the gap. The CDR3 region has the DNA TGTGCCAGCAGTCCCTTCCGGGGGGCCCTCACAGATACGCAGTATTTT. Amino acids: CASSPFRGALTDTQYF.

The gene calls are TRBV5-1 and TRBJ1-4; maybe TRBD1 (5 bases). Germline V CDR1 and CDR2: SGHRS, YFSETQ. The V and J ends lost 3 bases and 6 bases respectively, with 15 bases between them. This CDR3 contains 15 residues. CDR3 coding DNA: TGCGCCAGCAGCTCCGGACGGGGGGGAGATGAAAAACTGTTTTTT. Its protein is CASSSGRGGDEKLFF.

V is TRBV20-1 and J is TRBJ2-5; no definite D call. The J call may not be correct, given that the DNA end is closer to TRBJ2-7. From germline, CDR1 is DFQATT and CDR2 SNEGSKA (reference sequence). The CDR3 is 12 residues long. CDR3 protein: CSATNRNYEQYF. CDR3 sequence (DNA): TGCAGTGCAACAAACCGAAACTACGAGCAGTACTTC.

The chain combines TRBV4-3 with TRBJ2-1; 10 bases fit TRBD1. Germline trimming cut 4 bases from V and 4 bases from J; bases unmatched to any gene: 13. This CDR3 has 18 residues. Germline loops: CDR1 LGHNA, CDR2 YSLEER. Here the CDR3 reads CASSLESSGTGVYNEQFF. DNA of the CDR3: TGCGCCAGCAGCCTCGAAAGTTCCGGGACAGGGGTTTACAATGAGCAGTTCTTC.

The V gene is TRBV18, the J gene TRBJ2-7; perhaps D is TRBD1 or TRBD2 (5 bases each). In germline, CDR1 is KGHSH, CDR2 LQKENI. The CDR3 spans 14 residues. Trimming left V 0 bases short and J 5 bases short, with 11 bases between. The CDR3 nucleotides are TGTGCCAGCTCACCACCAGTTGGGGGTCACGAGCAGTACTTC. It is translated as CASSPPVGGHEQYF. Full variable domain (outside the CDR3, taken from reference TRBV18 and TRBJ2-7): NAGVMQNPRHLVRRRGQEARLRCSPMKGHSHVYWYRQLPEEGLKFMVYLQKENIIDESGMPKERFSAEFPKEGPSILRIQQVVRGDSAAYFCASSPPVGGHEQYFGPGTRLTVT.

The sample holds many counts of this clonotype. The V gene is TRBV5-1, the J gene TRBJ2-1, with D possibly matching TRBD1 (6 bases). Germline V CDR1 and CDR2: SGHRS, YFSETQ. The CDR3 length is 15 residues. V lost 0 bases and J 6 bases, leaving 13 bases between the germline ends. This chain's CDR3 is CASSLVPGVSNEQFF. In DNA, the CDR3 is TGCGCCAGCAGCTTGGTGCCAGGGGTGAGCAATGAGCAGTTCTTC.

CDR3 DNA sequence: TGTGCCAGCAGCAGGGAGAAAGGTGGCTACACCTTC. Its protein is CASSREKGGYTF. The chain has TRBV7-9 and TRBJ1-2; D not resolved. The germline CDR1 and CDR2 sequences are SEHNR and FQNEAQ (reference sequence). Trimming left V 5 bases short and J 7 bases short, with 11 bases between. The length of the CDR3 is 12 residues.

This chain connects TRBV4-1 to TRBJ1-5, with D perhaps matching TRBD1 (5 bases). V lost 0 bases and J lost 0, with 6 bases in between. Germline assignment: CDR1 MGHRA and CDR2 YSYEKL. The CDR3 contains 15 residues. The CDR3 here is CASSQEGHSNQPQHF. CDR3 sequence (DNA): TGCGCCAGCAGCCAAGAGGGGCATAGCAATCAGCCCCAGCATTTT.

The J gene is TRBJ1-2, the V gene TRBV29-1, with 7 nucleotides matching TRBD1. CDR3 length: 13 residues. Germline lookup yields CDR1 SQVTM and CDR2 ANQGSEA. Losses at the gene ends were 6 bases for V and 3 bases for J; bases not matched to a gene: 7. The CDR3 sequence is CSVLKGTDYGYTF. CDR3 bases: TGCAGCGTCCTGAAGGGGACAGACTATGGCTACACCTTC.

The gene calls are TRBV20-1 and TRBJ2-7; D ambiguous. Deletions cut 6 bases from V and 3 bases from J, with 9 bases between. CDR3 length: 11 residues. Germline loops: CDR1 DFQATT, CDR2 SNEGSKA (reference sequence). CDR3 sequence (DNA): TGCAGTGCCGTCTCGGGCTACGAGCAGTACTTC. It encodes CSAVSGYEQYF.

This clonotype has at least ten counts. The CDR3 nucleotides read TGTGCCAGCAGTTACTCAAGCTCCTACGAGCAGTACTTC. Amino acids: CASSYSSSYEQYF. This chain uses TRBV6-5 with TRBJ2-7; unclear D gene. Trimming took off 0 bases at V and 0 bases at J, with 3 bases between the two ends. This CDR3 region has 13 residues. CDR1 and CDR2 from the germline V gene are MNHEY and SVGAGI.

This clonotype was found a few times. This chain links TRBV30 with TRBJ2-3, with TRBD2 matching over 9 bases. The CDR3 length is 14 residues. V lost 3 bases, J lost 2 bases, and 3 bases stayed unmatched. Per the germline V gene, CDR1 is GTSNPN and CDR2 is SVGIG (reference sequence). The CDR3 sequence: CAWSGTSFTDTQYF. The CDR3 nucleotides read TGTGCCTGGAGCGGGACTAGCTTCACAGATACGCAGTATTTT. Drawing the rest from reference TRBV30 and TRBJ2-3, the complete variable domain is SQTIHQWPATLVQPVGSPLSLECTVEGTSNPNLYWYRQAAGRGLQLLFYSVGIGQISSEVPQNLSASRPQDRQFILSSKKLLLSDSGFYLCAWSGTSFTDTQYFGPGTRLTVL.

The CDR3 DNA reads TGCAGTGCTAGCCCTCCGACAGGGGCAGGTGGGGCCAACGTCCTGACTTTC. This encodes CSASPPTGAGGANVLTF. The V and J genes are TRBV20-1 and TRBJ2-6; 8 bases are a match to TRBD1. Germline V gene lookup returns CDR1 DFQATT and CDR2 SNEGSKA (reference sequence). This CDR3 comprises 17 residues. V lost 3 bases, J lost 3 bases, and 10 bases stayed unmatched.

As for this clonotype: An end of the junction differs from the germline gene, which may be a read error. The V call is TRBV5-6, the J call TRBJ2-6; D might be TRBD1 (5 bases). In germline, CDR1 is SGHDT, CDR2 YYEEEE. The CDR3 spans 20 residues. The CDR3 spells CASSPYAWQGSRSEANVLTF. For the CDR3, the DNA is TGTGCCAGCAGCCCGTATGCATGGCAGGGAAGTCGCTCTGAGGCCAACGTCCTGACTTTC. The whole variable domain, filled in from reference TRBV5-6 and TRBJ2-6, reads DAGVTQSPTHLIKTRGQQVTLRCSPKSGHDTVSWYQQALGQGPQFIFQYYEEEERQRGNFPDRFSGHQFPNYSSELNVNALLLGDSALYLCASSPYAWQGSRSEANVLTFGAGSRLTVL.

This chain connects TRBV7-9 to TRBJ2-6; a weak D match, TRBD2 (5 bases). This CDR3 comprises 15 residues. Germline loops: CDR1 SEHNR, CDR2 FQNEAQ (reference sequence). V gave up 7 bases and J gave up 0 bases, with 10 bases separating them. The CDR3 loop reads CASTPTSSGANVLTF. The CDR3 nucleotides are TGTGCCAGCACCCCTACTAGCTCTGGGGCCAACGTCCTGACTTTC.

The J gene is TRBJ2-4, the V gene TRBV7-2; D tentatively reads TRBD1 or TRBD2 (5 bases each). V lost 7 bases, J lost 1 base, and 11 bases lay in between. The CDR3 is made up of 14 amino acids. Germline-derived CDR1 and CDR2 are SGHTA and FQGNSA. CDR3 sequence (DNA): TGTGCCAGCACGACCGGGACGGCCAAAAACATTCAGTACTTC. Amino acid sequence: CASTTGTAKNIQYF. Looking up the rest from reference TRBV7-2 and TRBJ2-4 gives the full variable domain: GAGVSQSPSNKVTEKGKDVELRCDPISGHTALYWYRQSLGQGLEFLIYFQGNSAPDKSGLPSDRFSAERTGGSVSTLTIQRTQQEDSAVYLCASTTGTAKNIQYFGAGTRLSVL.

Turning to this clonotype: This may come from a read error, since a much larger clone is one base off. The chain combines TRBV27 with TRBJ1-5, with TRBD1 as a possible D gene (5 bases). Looked up from germline, CDR1 is MNHEY and CDR2 is SMNVEV (reference sequence). Trimming took 4 bases from V and 2 from J, leaving 12 bases between them. This CDR3 is 15 amino acids long. CDR3 amino acids: CASSSMTEGNQPQHF. CDR3 DNA sequence: TGTGCCAGCAGTTCAATGACAGAGGGCAATCAGCCCCAGCATTTT.

V usage is TRBV12-3 or TRBV12-4 and J usage is TRBJ2-1; TRBD1 might be the D (6 bases). The CDR3 totals 16 residues. V was clipped by 3 bases and J by 5 bases, with 17 bases between them. Here the CDR3 DNA reads TGTGCCAGCAGTTTCATTCAGGGGTTCGGGCACAATGAGCAGTTCTTC. Its translation: CASSFIQGFGHNEQFF.

This clonotype was seen only once. The chain is built from TRBV5-4 and TRBJ2-5, with 10 bases fitting TRBD1. This CDR3 is built from 15 residues. V lost 4 bases, J lost 11 bases, and 14 bases stayed unmatched. Per the germline V gene, CDR1 is SGHNT and CDR2 is YYREEE (reference sequence). The CDR3 loop is CASSTRDRGYNEQYF. CDR3 DNA sequence: TGTGCCAGCAGCACCCGGGACAGGGGCTACAATGAGCAGTACTTC.

This clonotype has a handful of counts. The chain combines TRBV12-3 or TRBV12-4 with TRBJ2-1; 8 bases fit TRBD1. Trimming at V came to 5 bases and at J to 10 bases, leaving 7 bases not matched to a gene. The CDR3 loop spans 13 amino acids. The CDR3: CASSVDREEEQFF. The CDR3 DNA follows: TGTGCCAGCAGTGTGGACAGGGAAGAAGAGCAGTTCTTC.

The sample holds many counts of this clonotype. The J gene is TRBJ2-4, the V gene TRBV10-2; D uncertain. The CDR3 length is 13 residues. V was trimmed by 5 bases and J by 4 bases, leaving 9 bases between them. Germline V gene data show CDR1 as WSHSY and CDR2 as SAAADI. DNA for the CDR3: TGCGCCAGCAGTACTGACTTAAAAAACATTCAGTACTTC. Its protein product is CASSTDLKNIQYF.

This clonotype was found many times. V usage is TRBV12-3 or TRBV12-4 and J usage is TRBJ2-5; TRBD2 might be the D (5 bases). The CDR3 is made up of 14 amino acids. Trimming shortened V by 3 bases and J by 2 bases, and 10 bases separated the two germline ends. This CDR3 is CASSFGEGQETQYF. DNA for the CDR3: TGTGCCAGCAGTTTCGGTGAGGGACAAGAGACCCAGTACTTC.

This clonotype was found a few times. V and J are TRBV7-3 and TRBJ1-1, with TRBD1 matching 7 bases. CDR3 length: 14 amino acids. Germline V CDR1 and CDR2: SGHTA, FQGTGA. V gave up 5 bases and J gave up 6 bases; unmatched junction bases: 9. The CDR3 loop reads CASSPGGKYAEAFF. The CDR3, as DNA: TGTGCCAGCAGCCCAGGGGGGAAGTACGCTGAAGCTTTCTTT.

The chain has TRBV7-2 and TRBJ2-1, with 7 bases that match TRBD2. The CDR3 is 17 amino acids. V lost 0 bases to trimming and J lost 7 bases; unmatched junction nucleotides: 12. Looked up from germline, CDR1 is SGHTA and CDR2 is FQGNSA. CDR3 DNA sequence: TGTGCCAGCAGCTTAGCGGTATGGCGGGGGTCCAAGAATGAGCAGTTCTTC. Its translation is CASSLAVWRGSKNEQFF.

This clonotype was recorded many times. The gene calls are TRBV4-3 and TRBJ2-1, with D unresolved. Germline V gene lookup returns CDR1 LGHNA and CDR2 YSLEER. CDR3 size: 15 residues. Deletions cut 4 bases from V and 3 bases from J, with 13 bases between. For the CDR3, the DNA is TGCGCCAGCAGCCCCCAACCAGTTAGCTACAATGAGCAGTTCTTC. Its translation: CASSPQPVSYNEQFF.

Comments on this clonotype: A much larger clone lies one base from this, so it may be a read error. The V call is TRBV12-3 or TRBV12-4, the J call TRBJ2-3; no definite D call. V lost 5 bases to trimming and J lost 1 base, with 10 bases between them. This CDR3 is 14 amino acids long. The CDR3 spells CASSVGRRTDTQYF. The CDR3 region has the DNA TGTGCCAGCAGTGTAGGCAGGCGCACAGATACGCAGTATTTT.

Turning to this clonotype: A clone one base away is much larger, so this may be a read error. The chain joins TRBV10-3 to TRBJ2-1, with 11 bases matching TRBD1. Germline-derived CDR1 and CDR2 are ENHRY and SYGVKD. The CDR3 sequence is 17 residues long. CDR3 sequence (DNA): TGTGCCATCAGTGAGCAATCCGGGACAGGGGGGTACAATAAGCAGTTCTTC. Translated, it gives CAISEQSGTGGYNKQFF.